This T cell receptor beta chain was captured by sequencing in a study of blood T cell repertoires in COVID-19. The repertoire was sequenced with immunoSEQ multiplex PCR; TCRdb's copy has only in-frame clones and lacks some. In the table there are some 410,000 clones, approximately 90% of which are singletons. This CDR3 comprises 16 residues. Trimming left V 2 bases short and J 1 base short, with 14 bases between. Germline V gene data show CDR1 as MNHNS and CDR2 as SASEGT. The sample consisted of PBMCs or T cells enriched from blood (not recorded which). The rearrangement joins TRBV6-1 to TRBJ1-2, with TRBD1 as a possible D gene (6 bases). The origin of this receptor is a woman aged 25-40 years with acute COVID-19. In DNA form, the CDR3 reads TGTGCCAGCAGTGAAAGTCCAGGGGCGCGTAACTATGGCTACACCTTC. It encodes CASSESPGARNYGYTF.